The clone carrying this T cell receptor (beta chain) was seen just once. The assay was immunoSEQ multiplex PCR, and TCRdb's table has in-frame clones only and misses some. The table shows roughly 390,000 clones, with about 90% occurring only once. The CDR3 sequence is 14 residues long. With V trimmed by 9 bases and J by 4 bases, 10 bases remained unmatched. In germline, CDR1 is SGHRS, CDR2 YFSETQ. The data belong to a study of blood T cell repertoires in COVID-19. The rearrangement uses TRBV5-1 and TRBJ1-1, with 9 bases lining up with TRBD1. The clonotype originates from a woman under 40 with COVID-19, enrolled during active disease. The sequencing sample was made of peripheral blood. This CDR3 reads CATGTGRGSTEAFF. The CDR3 DNA sequence: TGCGCCACCGGGACAGGGCGGGGTAGCACTGAAGCTTTCTTT.